These 12 T cell receptor beta chains share one sample of origin, sequenced in a study of T cell repertoires in cytomegalovirus infection. TCRdb used MiXCR to reprocess the reads, holding one entry per CDR3 protein. This sample yields approximately 180,000 distinct CDR3 sequences, of which about a tenth are seen a single time; about 5% belongs to the top ten. The sequenced sample consisted of PBMCs. The receptors were gathered from a human donor in good health (CMV status not recorded). Some clones in this sample may be carry-over from other donors' samples.

This clonotype was recorded at least ten times. The genes are TRBV12-3 or TRBV12-4 and TRBJ2-1; TRBD2 agrees at 9 bases. This CDR3 region has 16 residues. The V gene end was trimmed by 3 bases and the J gene end by 7 bases; junction bases not matched to a gene: 10. The CDR3 is CASSFKREVWRNEQFF. The CDR3 nucleotides read TGTGCCAGCAGTTTCAAGCGGGAGGTCTGGCGGAATGAGCAGTTCTTC.

Ten or more counts support this clonotype. In nucleotides, the CDR3 is TGTGCCAGCAGTGAGGGGCAGTTTGGAGAGACCCAGTACTTC. Protein: CASSEGQFGETQYF. This chain links TRBV2 with TRBJ2-5; D is perhaps TRBD1 (5 bases). In germline, CDR1 is SNHLY, CDR2 FYNNEI. Trimming pared 3 bases from V and 4 bases from J, leaving 12 bases between. CDR3 length: 14 amino acids.

This clonotype showed up many times. The chain couples TRBV7-2 to TRBJ2-3; 9 bases match TRBD2. The CDR3 sequence is 15 residues long. Losses at the gene ends were 6 bases for V and 2 bases for J; bases not matched to a gene: 6. Germline V CDR1 and CDR2: SGHTA, FQGNSA. CDR3 DNA sequence: TGTGCCAGCAGTAGCGGGGGCCAACCCACAGATACGCAGTATTTT. Encoded protein: CASSSGGQPTDTQYF.

At least ten counts were recorded for this clonotype. The rearrangement uses TRBV12-5 and TRBJ2-5; 7 bases match TRBD1. The length of the CDR3 is 16 residues. The germline V gene encodes CDR1 LGHNT and CDR2 FRNRAP. Unmatched junction bases numbered 6, after V lost 2 bases and J lost 0 bases. The DNA for the CDR3 is TGTGCTAGTGGTTTGACGACAGGGCAGCACCAAGAGACCCAGTACTTC. Residues: CASGLTTGQHQETQYF.

The chain combines TRBV6-5 with TRBJ2-3, with D uncertain. Looked up from germline, CDR1 is MNHEY and CDR2 is SVGAGI. The V end lost 2 bases, the J end lost 7 bases, and 7 bases lay between the germline ends. There are 12 residues in the CDR3. Written as DNA, the CDR3 is TGTGCCAGCAGTTACGACGGTAATACGCAGTATTTT. Its translation is CASSYDGNTQYF.

The V and J genes are TRBV19 and TRBJ2-3; D is tentatively TRBD1 or TRBD2 (5 bases each). CDR1 and CDR2 from the germline V gene are LNHDA and SQIVND (reference sequence). This CDR3 is built from 15 residues. V was clipped by 8 bases and J by 2 bases, with 17 bases between them. The CDR3 loop reads CASGQTWENTDTQYF. The CDR3 region has the DNA TGTGCCAGTGGACAAACGTGGGAGAACACAGATACGCAGTATTTT.

This clonotype has a count of ten or more. The chain links TRBV7-2 to TRBJ1-5, with D hard to call. The CDR3 spans 15 residues. CDR1 and CDR2 from the germline V gene are SGHTA and FQGNSA. The V gene lost 3 bases and the J gene lost 9 bases, with 18 bases spanning the gap. CDR3: CASSLRTLAASPQHF. The CDR3 DNA reads TGTGCCAGCAGCTTGAGGACCCTGGCGGCGTCGCCCCAGCATTTT. The variable domain in full, with the rest retrieved from reference TRBV7-2 and TRBJ1-5, is GAGVSQSPSNKVTEKGKDVELRCDPISGHTALYWYRQSLGQGLEFLIYFQGNSAPDKSGLPSDRFSAERTGGSVSTLTIQRTQQEDSAVYLCASSLRTLAASPQHFGDGTRLSIL.

This clonotype was seen many times. The V and J genes are TRBV4-3 and TRBJ1-1; no clear D gene. Trimming cost V 0 bases and J 10 bases, with 18 bases left between them. This CDR3 is built from 15 residues. Germline CDR1 is LGHNA and CDR2 is YSLEER. The CDR3 bases are TGCGCCAGCAGCCAAGATTACCCTCCGAGGGAGGGAGCTTTCTTT. It codes for CASSQDYPPREGAFF.

This clonotype was recorded many times. J is TRBJ1-2 and V is TRBV6-5; D ambiguous. The CDR3 totals 13 residues. Germline-derived CDR1 and CDR2 are MNHEY and SVGAGI. Trimming took off 0 bases at V and 6 bases at J, with 8 bases between the two ends. The CDR3 DNA reads TGTGCCAGCAGTTACTCGGAAATGCATGGCTACACCTTC. It codes for CASSYSEMHGYTF.

This clonotype was found many times. The chain is built from TRBV7-9 and TRBJ2-5; unclear D gene. The length of the CDR3 is 15 residues. Germline loops: CDR1 SEHNR, CDR2 FQNEAQ (reference sequence). Deletions cut 1 base from V and 0 bases from J, with 9 bases between. The CDR3 region is CASSLEEEYQETQYF. The CDR3 DNA is TGTGCCAGCAGCTTAGAAGAGGAGTACCAAGAGACCCAGTACTTC.

This clonotype was picked up a small number of times. The V call is TRBV5-4, the J call TRBJ2-3; 11 bases align to TRBD2. J lost 5 bases, V lost 3 bases, and 14 bases had no gene match. CDR1 is SGHNT, CDR2 YYREEE, per germline (reference sequence). The CDR3 loop spans 18 amino acids. The CDR3 sequence: CASSSTSGRASRGDTQYF. As DNA, the CDR3 is TGTGCCAGCAGCTCAACTAGCGGGAGAGCAAGCCGAGGAGATACGCAGTATTTT.

This clonotype was seen repeatedly, ten times or more. CDR3 nucleotides: TGTGCCAGCAGCTGGTCTGGGGGACTCGGAGGAGAGACCCAGTACTTC. The encoded protein is CASSWSGGLGGETQYF. V usage is TRBV7-8 and J usage is TRBJ2-5; a possible D gene is TRBD2 (6 bases). Trimming removed 4 bases from V and 4 bases from J, with 19 bases in between. The CDR3 spans 16 residues. CDR1 and CDR2 from the germline V gene are SGHVS and FQNEAQ.